This T cell receptor beta chain was found in a study of blood T cell repertoires in COVID-19. Study as a whole: From the United States, Italy and Spain came samples of acute and convalescent COVID-19. From T cells, B-cell-depleted T cells, or PBMCs came the material, which was cDNA or gDNA.

The CDR3 is 16 residues long. The germline gives CDR1 LGHDT, CDR2 YNNKEL (reference sequence). Trimming at V came to 3 bases and at J to 1 base, leaving 8 bases not matched to a gene. TCRdb's table, derived via immunoSEQ multiplex PCR, lists solely in-frame clones and lacks some. Of about 230,000 clones listed, approximately 80% are singletons. The V and J genes are TRBV3-1 (or the pseudogene TRBV3-2) and TRBJ1-1, with TRBD1 matching over 7 bases. What was sequenced was peripheral blood. This TCR was sampled from a woman in her forties or fifties with acute or convalescent COVID-19. The CDR3 reads CASSHEGAARNTEAFF. In DNA, the CDR3 is TGTGCCAGCAGCCATGAGGGGGCGGCCAGGAACACTGAAGCTTTCTTT.